This entry concerns a single T cell receptor (beta chain). Its target is not known. This entry comes from a study of Ad26.COV2.S vaccination and SARS-CoV-2 variants. At the level of the study: The authors gave Ad26.COV2.S intramuscularly, either once or twice 56 days apart.

The CDR3 has 14 amino acids. V lost 3 bases to trimming and J lost 2 bases; unmatched junction nucleotides: 4. The germline gives CDR1 SGDLS, CDR2 YYNGEE. Overall study findings and caveats: Spike-specific CD8+ and CD4+ T cell responses reportedly showed substantial breadth after vaccination. People who got the vaccine or the placebo had similar non-spike TCR breadth.

This sample's treatment: around 19 received Ad26.COV2.S at low or high dose, single or two shots; about 5 received placebo; per-sample allocation not given. Vaccine and placebo recipients were sampled on day 63 after the first injection. Adults aged 18-55 years in Boston included the donor. Only in-frame clones appear in the TCRdb table, and some are missing; sequencing was by immunoSEQ multiplex PCR. The repertoire holds hundreds of thousands of clones, with roughly 89% as singletons. The origin of this receptor is a person between 18 and 60 years old who received the Ad26.COV2.S COVID-19 vaccine or a placebo. The specimen was peripheral blood, collected in a trial of Ad26.COV2.S vaccine versus placebo. The chain carries TRBV9 and TRBJ1-1; 7 bases agree with TRBD1. CDR3 DNA sequence: TGTGCCAGCAGCGGGGACAGCCGAAACACTGAAGCTTTCTTT. Translated: CASSGDSRNTEAFF.